The clone carrying this T cell receptor beta chain has more than one count but fewer than ten. Its antigen is still unknown. Relative to the germline gene, one junction end is altered; a read error may explain this. The data derive from a study of cytotoxic CD8 clonotypes in ibrutinib-treated CLL. The overall study: Enrolment comprised eleven to twelve relapsed/refractory and roughly 15 treatment-naive patients; approximately 18 were IGHV unmutated. Among patients, around 25 responded partially and 2 completely; around 15 then stayed remitted and around twelve progressed after median 68 months. Study-wide findings and caveats: Clonality (at baseline) was higher than in age-matched healthy donors and tracked circulating CD8+ T-cell counts.

CDR1 is KGHSH, CDR2 LQKENI, per germline. The CDR3 runs to 12 residues. Measured with immunoSEQ multiplex PCR; TCRdb has only the in-frame clones, and not every one. The table has nearly 300,000 clones, roughly three quarters seen once. The chain uses TRBV18 and TRBJ1-1; TRBD1 matches at 7 bases. The sequence derives from a human donor with chronic lymphocytic leukemia. The sequenced sample was PBMCs, obtained at disease progression, from a patient treated with ibrutinib. This CDR3 reads CASSPQGTEAFF. The CDR3 DNA reads TGTGCCAGCTCCCCACAGGGGACTGAAGCTTTCTTT.